The subject of this entry is one T cell receptor (beta chain). The ends were cut back, 2 bases at V and 2 bases at J, with 6 bases in the middle. Germline CDR1 MNHEY, CDR2 SVGEGT. The CDR3 runs to 13 residues. The data stem from a study of blood T cell repertoires in COVID-19. Study context: Researchers got acute and convalescent COVID-19 samples from the United States, Italy and Spain. T cells, B-cell-depleted T cells, or PBMCs provided the cDNA or gDNA that served as material.

Authors' analysis steps: Reference gene primer amplification gave nucleated cell count estimates. Data came from immunoSEQ multiplex PCR; TCRdb stores just in-frame clones and leaves some out. Clonal size and the V and J genes are those of that table, whereas D and trimming came from the DNA. The sample contains about 170,000 clones, about 83% of which appear only once. The clonotype originates from a middle-aged man who had recovered from COVID-19. Sample: peripheral blood. The chain is built from TRBV6-2 or TRBV6-3 and TRBJ1-2, with D possibly matching TRBD1 (5 bases). The CDR3 reads CASSYDRNYGYTF. Written as DNA, the CDR3 is TGTGCCAGCAGTTACGACAGAAACTATGGCTACACCTTC.